The TCR beta chain under discussion was sequenced for a study of CD8+ T cells in alopecia areata. Study background: Treated individuals took tofacitinib by mouth, 5 to 10 mg twice daily.

Points from the study as a whole: Compared with mice, patients displayed less clear TCR sharing, possibly for HLA-related reasons. Alphabeta T cells residing in normal skin are also sequenced in scalp samples. Many expanded lesional clones persisted in scalp and blood during tofacitinib treatment.

Sequencing relied on a cDNA template that was reverse transcribed from extracted RNA. Using immunoSEQ multiplex PCR, the repertoire was profiled, and TCRdb retains in-frame clones only, with some absent. The table includes approximately 280,000 clones, roughly 60% detected once. Notes on this clone: No antigen is known for it.

Treatment here: oral pan-JAK inhibitor, 5-10 mg twice daily. The CDR3 contains 16 residues. The V segment lost 0 bases and the J segment 10 bases; nucleotides outside the gene matches: 10. Germline V lookup: CDR1 SNHLY, CDR2 FYNNEI. The input for sequencing was CD4+ T cells sorted from blood, taken at week 24, from a patient treated with tofacitinib. The origin of this receptor is a human donor with alopecia areata. The chain employs TRBV2 and TRBJ1-1; 11 bases align to TRBD1. Written as DNA, the CDR3 is TGTGCCAGCAGTGAAGCCCCCCCGGACAGGGGGCATCCAGCTTTCTTT. It is translated as CASSEAPPDRGHPAFF.